This T cell receptor beta chain is drawn from a study of CD8 T cells in Susac syndrome. About the research overall: Among sequenced Susac syndrome patients, about 6 had active disease and about eight were in remission.

It was with random hexamers that 0.5 to 1 ug RNA was reverse transcribed. Amplification of TCR beta CDR3 by immunoSEQ multiplex PCR spanned 54 Vbeta and 13 Jbeta. TCRdb re-called the immunoSEQ multiplex PCR reads with MiXCR, one entry per CDR3 protein. The sample carries about 210,000 distinct CDR3 sequences, about 95% recorded once. Trimming removed 1 base from V and 9 bases from J, with 12 bases in between. Germline V lookup: CDR1 PRHDT, CDR2 FYEKMQ (reference sequence). The CDR3 runs to 13 residues. The sequence derives from a human donor with Susac syndrome. Material: CD4+ T cells from PBMCs. The rearrangement links TRBV13 to TRBJ1-2; D not certain. The CDR3 region has the DNA TGTGCCAGCAGCTTAGCGGGAGAGGGAAGCTACACCTTC. Its translation: CASSLAGEGSYTF.